This TCR beta chain derives from a study of blood T cell repertoires in COVID-19. Study summary: Spain, Italy and the United States supplied samples that represented acute and convalescent COVID-19. PBMCs, B-cell-depleted T cells, or T cells were the source of the cDNA or gDNA that made up the material.

Per the original data handling: How many nucleated cells were present was estimated from reference gene primer amplification. Here immunoSEQ multiplex PCR was the method, and the copy in TCRdb shows in-frame clones only, minus some. V, J and clone size derive from that table, while D and trimming were established from the DNA sequence. The sample records about 44,000 clones, about 92% being singletons. CDR3 size: 14 residues. Germline loops: CDR1 SGDLS, CDR2 YYNGEE. Deletions cut 3 bases from V and 7 bases from J, with 16 bases between. The sequence derives from a human donor in a cohort sampled during active COVID-19. Sample: peripheral blood. The chain carries TRBV9 and TRBJ1-2; possible D gene TRBD1, 6 bases. Here the CDR3 reads CASSGHTGKVGYTF. Here the CDR3 DNA reads TGTGCCAGCAGCGGACATACAGGGAAAGTTGGCTACACCTTC.